This TCR beta chain originates from a study of shared clonotypes between healthy human individuals. Study-wide points: Enrolling few donors narrowed the genetic and exposure-history diversity that was represented. Exclusively blood specimens were collected; tissue repertoires likely differ.

Profiling relied on immunoSEQ multiplex PCR, and the TCRdb table lists in-frame clones only, not all of them. The sample shows roughly 450,000 clones, 75% to 85% of them seen only once. This clone was detected once. Antigen: not known. The ends lost 8 bases at V and 9 bases at J; junction bases unmatched: 17. Germline CDR1 and CDR2: KGHSH and LQKENI. This CDR3 has 16 residues. The chain carries TRBV18 and TRBJ2-1; 9 bases fit TRBD2. The sample taken for sequencing was PBMCs. This TCR derives from a woman in her thirties or forties in good health. Some clones in this sample may be carry-over from other donors' samples. CDR3 sequence reads: CASPPVEIAGVGEQFF. The CDR3 nucleotides are TGTGCCAGCCCCCCGGTTGAGATAGCGGGAGTAGGTGAGCAGTTCTTC.